The 10 T cell receptor beta chains below were found in one sample sequenced in a study of T cell changes during pregnancy in multiple sclerosis. This table comes from immunoSEQ multiplex PCR, and its TCRdb copy is limited to in-frame clones, with some not included. The repertoire holds over 50,000 clones, with more than 75% as singletons. The sample taken for sequencing was peripheral blood from another person, used as feeder cells. These receptors originate from a human donor whose cells served as feeder cells for cultures in a pregnancy study.

The chain employs TRBV7-2 and TRBJ1-5, with TRBD1 identical over 7 bases. CDR3 length: 17 residues. Looked up from germline, CDR1 is SGHTA and CDR2 is FQGNSA. V shed 2 bases, J shed 3 bases, and the junction held 10 bases outside the gene matches. As DNA, the CDR3 is TGTGCCAGCAGCTTAAAGACGGGACAGTCTTTCAATCAGCCCCAGCATTTT. Translating it yields CASSLKTGQSFNQPQHF.

The chain carries TRBV30 and TRBJ2-1; 12 bases map to TRBD2. Germline CDR1 GTSNPN, CDR2 SVGIG (reference sequence). This CDR3 region has 16 residues. The V gene end was trimmed by 5 bases and the J gene end by 4 bases; junction bases not matched to a gene: 9. CDR3 sequence (DNA): TGTGCCTGGGCATGGGGGGGGACTAGCGGGTACAATGAGCAGTTCTTC. It translates to CAWAWGGTSGYNEQFF.

J is TRBJ2-2 and V is TRBV7-2; D is uncertain. The CDR3 consists of 15 residues. Per germline, CDR1 SGHTA and CDR2 FQGNSA. Trimming shortened V by 2 bases and J by 1 base, and 8 bases separated the two germline ends. The CDR3: CASSLRWGNTGELFF. CDR3 coding DNA: TGTGCCAGCAGCTTACGCTGGGGGAACACCGGGGAGCTGTTTTTT.

This chain's CDR3 is CASSQGPGTSDQETQYF. In nucleotides, the CDR3 is TGCGCCAGCAGCCAAGGCCCCGGGACTAGCGACCAAGAGACCCAGTACTTC. V and J are TRBV4-1 and TRBJ2-5; TRBD2 aligns across 10 bases. The trim removed 1 base at V and 0 bases at J, leaving 5 bases unmatched. CDR3 size: 17 residues. Looked up from germline, CDR1 is MGHRA and CDR2 is YSYEKL.

The chain carries TRBV7-9 and TRBJ1-5; 7 bases are shared with TRBD1. The CDR3 has 14 amino acids. Trimming removed 7 bases from V and 5 bases from J; junction bases left unmatched: 8. Per the germline V gene, CDR1 is SEHNR and CDR2 is FQNEAQ (reference sequence). DNA for the CDR3: TGTGCCAGCAACCGTGACAGGGACGATCAGCCCCAGCATTTT. It yields the protein CASNRDRDDQPQHF.

In nucleotides, the CDR3 is TGTGCCTGGAGTGTACTTAGGGGACGGGGGCGCGGGGAGACCCAGTACTTC. Translated: CAWSVLRGRGRGETQYF. The rearrangement joins TRBV30 to TRBJ2-5; either TRBD1 or TRBD2 may supply D (6 bases each). The CDR3 has 17 amino acids. The germline gives CDR1 GTSNPN, CDR2 SVGIG (reference sequence). The V and J ends lost 0 bases and 5 bases respectively, with 22 bases between them.

V usage is TRBV25-1 and J usage is TRBJ2-3, with no clear D. V lost 5 bases and J lost 3, with 6 bases in between. This CDR3 spans 12 amino acids. Per the germline V gene, CDR1 is MGHDK and CDR2 is SYGVNS. The CDR3 DNA is TGTGCCAGCAGTAACGGGACAGATACGCAGTATTTT. Its translation is CASSNGTDTQYF.

This clone has only one observation. The chain is built from TRBV19 and TRBJ1-4, with D unresolved. This CDR3 comprises 13 residues. The germline V gene encodes CDR1 LNHDA and CDR2 SQIVND (reference sequence). V was trimmed by 6 bases and J by 1 base, leaving 6 bases between them. The CDR3 sequence: CASSGVTNEKLFF. The CDR3 DNA is TGTGCCAGTAGCGGAGTAACTAATGAAAAACTGTTTTTT.

The chain employs TRBV10-2 and TRBJ2-7, with 9 bases that match TRBD2. With V trimmed by 7 bases and J by 1 base, 8 bases remained unmatched. The CDR3 loop spans 15 amino acids. The V gene's germline CDR1 is WSHSY and CDR2 SAAADI. Here the CDR3 reads CASIPSGGPSYEQYF. CDR3 DNA sequence: TGCGCCAGCATCCCGAGCGGGGGGCCTTCCTACGAGCAGTACTTC.

In its sample, this clone was seen a few times. The chain couples TRBV29-1 to TRBJ1-2, with D possibly matching TRBD1 (5 bases). The CDR3 is 12 residues long. V lost 4 bases to trimming and J lost 5 bases, with 11 bases between them. Germline V gives CDR1 SQVTM, CDR2 ANQGSEA. CDR3 sequence: CSVGSDSYGYTF. CDR3 in DNA: TGCAGCGTTGGGTCCGACAGTTATGGCTACACCTTC.